This TCR beta chain came from a study of spatial heterogeneity in lung cancer. General study findings and limits: It was found that expanded intratumoral alpha and beta TCR counts tracked tumor mutation counts.

This clonotype appeared many times. What it recognizes is unknown. One entry per CDR3 protein, called by TCRdb with MiXCR from the 5' RACE reads. The sample carries about 3,100 distinct CDR3 sequences, 10% to 15% recorded once. The V end was cut by 2 bases, the J end by 8 bases, with 10 bases between. CDR1 is SGHTS and CDR2 is YDEGEE in the germline V gene. The CDR3 has 12 amino acids. Time point in this sample: sample taken at primary tumor resection. The TCR originated in a male donor with early-stage non-small cell lung cancer. The sample consisted of lung tumor tissue, taken at surgery. The V call is TRBV5-8, the J call TRBJ1-2, with a weak D call TRBD1 (6 bases). The CDR3 DNA follows: TGTGCCAGCAGCTTTGGGGGACAAGGCTACACCTTC. This gives the protein CASSFGGQGYTF.